This is a list of T cell receptor beta chains from one sample in a study of blood T cell repertoires in COVID-19. Clones were read by immunoSEQ multiplex PCR, and TCRdb kept only the in-frame ones, dropping some. This sample yields approximately 200,000 clones, of which more than 85% are seen a single time; about 2.1% belongs to the top ten. Material for sequencing was peripheral blood. Receptors originate from a man aged 70-80 years with active or convalescent COVID-19. Each CDR3 is given with its conserved first and last residue. D genes are given only for firm matches. Clone size is stated in some rows and not others, as once, few, many or a class when expanded.

j_gene	v_gene	abundance	d_gene	CDR3aa	CDR3nt
TRBJ2-5	TRBV6-1	NA	TRBD2	CASSELAGGPVETQYF	TGTGCCAGCAGTGAATTAGCGGGAGGGCCCGTGGAGACCCAGTACTTC
TRBJ1-2	TRBV7-2	NA	TRBD1	CASSLRTGLNYGYTF	TGTGCCAGCAGCTTGAGGACAGGGTTAAATTATGGCTACACCTTC
TRBJ1-5	TRBV2	NA	NA	CASGQGHSNQPQHF	TGTGCCAGCGGCCAGGGACATAGCAATCAGCCCCAGCATTTT
TRBJ1-5	TRBV3-1/TRBV3-2	NA	TRBD1	CASSQGQGAGQPQHF	TGTGCCAGCAGCCAAGGTCAGGGGGCAGGTCAGCCCCAGCATTTT
TRBJ1-4	TRBV27	once	NA	CASSLSSGWERKLFF	TGTGCCAGCAGTTTATCGTCGGGATGGGAGCGGAAACTGTTTTTT
TRBJ1-4	TRBV6-5	NA	TRBD1	CASSIGRGLGEKLFF	TGTGCCAGCAGCATCGGGAGGGGGCTGGGGGAAAAACTGTTTTTT
TRBJ1-2	TRBV7-2	few	TRBD1	CASSPVDRVVGYTF	TGTGCCAGCAGTCCAGTCGACAGGGTGGTAGGCTACACCTTC
TRBJ2-7	TRBV18	once	NA	CASSPPSATYEQYF	TGTGCCAGCTCACCACCAAGTGCTACCTACGAGCAGTACTTC
TRBJ1-3	TRBV4-3	NA	NA	CASSQRAWSGNTIYF	TGCGCCAGCAGCCAACGCGCGTGGTCTGGAAACACCATATATTTT
TRBJ1-6	TRBV19	NA	NA	CASSPPGNSPLHF	TGTGCCAGTAGTCCTCCAGGGAATTCACCCCTCCACTTT
TRBJ1-2	TRBV11-2	NA	NA	CASSLDLDSYYGYTF	TGTGCCAGCAGCTTAGATTTAGACAGTTACTATGGCTACACCTTC
TRBJ1-2	TRBV3-1/TRBV3-2	NA	NA	CASSIYREKGGYTF	TGTGCCAGCAGCATCTACAGGGAAAAAGGTGGCTACACCTTC
TRBJ1-6	TRBV25-1	NA	TRBD1	CASSDPRGPGSPLHF	TGTGCCAGCAGTGACCCCAGGGGGCCGGGATCACCCCTCCACTTT
TRBJ2-2	TRBV28	NA	TRBD2	CASSLPSGFTGELFF	TGTGCCAGCAGTTTACCTAGCGGGTTTACCGGGGAGCTGTTTTTT
TRBJ2-3	TRBV9	NA	NA	CASSVARGSTDTQYF	TGTGCCAGCAGCGTAGCTCGCGGGAGCACAGATACGCAGTATTTT
TRBJ2-1	TRBV15	once	TRBD1	CATSREQGGGNEQFF	TGTGCCACCAGCAGAGAACAGGGGGGCGGCAATGAGCAGTTCTTC
TRBJ2-3	TRBV10-3	NA	TRBD2	CAIGLADITADTQYF	TGTGCCATCGGACTAGCGGACATAACCGCAGATACGCAGTATTTT
TRBJ1-6	TRBV3-1/TRBV3-2	NA	NA	CASSLQGFGNSPLHF	TGTGCCAGCAGCCTACAGGGTTTTGGGAATTCACCCCTCCACTTT
TRBJ2-1	TRBV18	NA	NA	CASSSLTAYNEQFF	TGTGCCAGCTCATCTCTGACAGCCTACAATGAGCAGTTCTTC
TRBJ1-4	TRBV7-2	NA	TRBD1	CASSLDRDREKLFF	TGTGCCAGCAGCTTAGATCGGGACAGGGAAAAACTGTTTTTT
TRBJ2-3	TRBV28	once	TRBD2	CASSSGGASTDTQYF	TGTGCCAGCAGCAGCGGGGGGGCCTCCACAGATACGCAGTATTTT
TRBJ1-1	TRBV19	NA	NA	CASTPGKVRNTEAFF	TGTGCCAGTACCCCCGGGAAGGTCCGGAACACTGAAGCTTTCTTT
TRBJ1-1	TRBV19	NA	TRBD1	CASRAMDRAGEAFF	TGTGCCAGTAGGGCTATGGACAGGGCAGGTGAAGCTTTCTTT
TRBJ1-5	TRBV19	NA	TRBD1	CATHPTGGRVGPQHF	TGTGCCACTCACCCGACAGGGGGCAGAGTAGGGCCCCAGCATTTT
TRBJ2-1	TRBV1	NA	NA	CTSSLGGVGDYYNEQFF	TGCACCAGCAGCCTAGGGGGTGTGGGGGACTACTACAATGAGCAGTTCTTC
TRBJ1-4	TRBV4-3	once	NA	CASSQQEGEKLFF	TGCGCCAGCAGCCAACAAGAGGGTGAAAAACTGTTTTTT
TRBJ1-6	TRBV21-1	NA	NA	CASSKGLDRVRRDSPLHF	TGTGCCAGCAGCAAAGGCTTGGACAGGGTTCGGAGGGATTCACCCCTCCACTTT
TRBJ2-7	TRBV6-1	NA	NA	CASSEAWEEQYF	TGTGCCAGCAGTGAAGCCTGGGAGGAGCAGTACTTC
TRBJ2-5	TRBV12-5	NA	NA	CASSLGLGYQETQYF	TGTGCTAGCTCTCTGGGACTCGGGTACCAAGAGACCCAGTACTTC
TRBJ1-3	TRBV6-5	once	NA	CAAARGSGNTIYF	TGTGCCGCGGCGAGGGGGTCAGGAAACACCATATATTTT
TRBJ1-2	TRBV28	NA	NA	CASSSPPAGRTCTF	TGTGCCAGCAGTTCCCCGCCGGCAGGCCGTACGTGTACCTTC
TRBJ2-7	TRBV5-1	NA	TRBD1	CASTSGTGNYEQYF	TGCGCCAGCACCTCTGGGACAGGGAACTACGAGCAGTACTTC
TRBJ2-6	TRBV28	NA	NA	CASSPWGVRSGANVLTF	TGTGCCAGCAGTCCCTGGGGGGTTCGGTCTGGGGCCAACGTCCTGACTTTC
TRBJ1-2	TRBV7-9	NA	NA	CASSSEGIGYTF	TGTGCCAGCAGCTCAGAGGGTATCGGCTACACCTTC
TRBJ1-5	TRBV5-8	NA	TRBD1	CASSPRTGGIRNQPQHF	TGTGCCAGCAGCCCCCGGACAGGGGGAATTCGCAATCAGCCCCAGCATTTT
TRBJ2-2	TRBV10-2	NA	TRBD2	CASRRGLAASGELFF	TGCGCCAGCAGGCGGGGACTAGCTGCGTCCGGGGAGCTGTTTTTT
TRBJ2-7	TRBV5-1	NA	TRBD2	CASSLRAGGNYEQYF	TGCGCCAGCAGCTTGAGGGCGGGAGGAAACTACGAGCAGTACTTC
TRBJ1-2	TRBV27	NA	NA	CASSLLGGGGMVDGYTF	TGTGCCAGCAGTTTATTGGGGGGGGGAGGGATGGTCGACGGCTACACCTTC
TRBJ1-2	TRBV10-2	NA	NA	CASRAQGDYGYTF	TGCGCCAGCAGGGCACAGGGTGACTATGGCTACACCTTC
TRBJ1-6	TRBV6-5	NA	NA	CASSYSGENSPLHF	TGTGCCAGCAGTTACTCAGGGGAAAATTCACCCCTCCACTTT
TRBJ2-5	TRBV5-1	NA	TRBD2	CASSSPSQAGVETQYF	TGCGCCAGCAGCTCCCCGTCCCAAGCGGGAGTGGAGACCCAGTACTTC
TRBJ1-4	TRBV6-1	NA	NA	CASREDRLNEKLFF	TGTGCCAGCAGGGAAGACAGGTTAAATGAAAAACTGTTTTTT
TRBJ2-2	TRBV28	NA	NA	CASSPASVSDGELFF	TGTGCCAGCAGCCCCGCTAGCGTATCGGACGGGGAGCTGTTTTTT
TRBJ1-3	TRBV4-1	NA	NA	CASSQDSGRGGNTIYF	TGCGCCAGCAGCCAAGATTCGGGGAGAGGGGGAAACACCATATATTTT
TRBJ1-1	TRBV5-1	NA	TRBD1	CASSSLGQGNTEAFF	TGCGCCAGCAGCTCCCTTGGACAGGGGAACACTGAAGCTTTCTTT
TRBJ2-5	TRBV27	NA	TRBD1	CASSLGGTGGLQETQYF	TGTGCCAGCAGTTTAGGAGGGACAGGGGGCCTCCAAGAGACCCAGTACTTC
TRBJ1-1	TRBV10-2	NA	NA	CASSGQGGVTEAFF	TGCGCCAGCAGCGGCCAGGGAGGGGTCACTGAAGCTTTCTTT
TRBJ2-3	TRBV6-5	NA	TRBD2	CASSYRTSSQGTQYF	TGTGCCAGCAGTTACCGGACTAGCTCCCAGGGTACGCAGTATTTT
TRBJ1-3	TRBV5-1	NA	NA	CASSFRTSSGNTIYF	TGCGCCAGCAGCTTCAGGACAAGCTCTGGAAACACCATATATTTT
TRBJ1-1	TRBV29-1	few	TRBD1	CSVEDTGARANTEAFF	TGCAGCGTTGAAGATACAGGGGCAAGAGCTAACACTGAAGCTTTCTTT
TRBJ2-3	TRBV6-2/TRBV6-3	NA	NA	CASSYSIQFSKYF	TGTGCCAGCAGTTACTCGATCCAGTTTTCGAAGTATTTT
TRBJ1-6	TRBV6-5	once	NA	CASNVQGMGNSPLHF	TGTGCCAGCAACGTACAGGGTATGGGGAATTCACCCCTCCACTTT
TRBJ1-6	TRBV7-2	NA	TRBD1	CASSLNPGGVGSPLHF	TGTGCCAGCAGCTTAAACCCAGGGGGTGTAGGTTCACCCCTCCACTTT
TRBJ2-3	TRBV3-1/TRBV3-2	NA	NA	CASSQGFLQQRTDTQYF	TGTGCCAGCAGCCAAGGTTTCCTACAGCAGAGAACAGATACGCAGTATTTT